This T cell receptor (beta chain) appears in the sequencing data of a study of cytomegalovirus exposure and HLA in healthy donors. It was with 60 Vbeta and 13 Jbeta primers that the PCR ran. Original data processing: Later work found about 80 million unique TCR beta chains, with some 11 million shared. Using immunoSEQ multiplex PCR, the repertoire was profiled, and TCRdb retains in-frame clones only, with some absent. D and trimming come from the DNA, and the V and J calls and clone size come from that table. The sample shows roughly 120,000 clones, roughly 9% of them seen only once. This clone appeared a few times. Its antigen is unidentified. Regarding the study as a whole: The presence/absence work took it that sequencing depth was about the same across donors. DRB1 showed the most TCR associations and HLA-C the fewest in a later analysis, as rates varied by HLA locus. Most CMV-associated TCR beta chains appeared HLA-restricted in a later analysis.

This TCR derives from a young man in good health and CMV-seronegative. Sequencing was carried out using PBMCs.

CDR3 nucleotides: TGTGCCAGCAGCTGGGGGGGGGCTTTGGAGACCCAGTACTTC. This encodes CASSWGGALETQYF. V gene TRBV5-6 combines with J gene TRBJ2-5; D might be TRBD2 (7 bases). Trimming removed 3 bases from V and 5 bases from J, with 14 bases in between. The length of the CDR3 is 14 residues. The germline gives CDR1 SGHDT, CDR2 YYEEEE.